The 19 T cell receptor beta chains presented below share a single source sample, sequenced in a study of cytomegalovirus exposure and HLA in healthy donors. PCR amplification relied on 60 Vbeta primers (plus 13 Jbeta primers). The protocol was immunoSEQ multiplex PCR, while the TCRdb copy is restricted to in-frame clones and leaves out a portion. Recorded for this sample: about 84,000 clones. The sequencing sample was made of PBMCs. These TCRs come from a middle-aged man in good health and CMV-seronegative.

The chain has TRBV5-1 and TRBJ2-7; tentative D call: TRBD1 (5 bases). CDR1 is SGHRS and CDR2 is YFSETQ in the germline V gene. The length of the CDR3 is 17 residues. Trimming removed 1 base from V and 0 bases from J, with 17 bases in between. The CDR3 nucleotides read TGCGCCAGCAGCTTGTTAGGGGTCACATTGAGCTCCTACGAGCAGTACTTC. The encoded protein is CASSLLGVTLSSYEQYF. Using reference TRBV5-1 and TRBJ2-7 for the parts outside the CDR3, the full variable domain is KAGVTQTPRYLIKTRGQQVTLSCSPISGHRSVSWYQQTPGQGLQFLFEYFSETQRNKGNFPGRFSGRQFSNSRSEMNVSTLELGDSALYLCASSLLGVTLSSYEQYFGPGTRLTVT.

The chain couples TRBV5-1 to TRBJ1-1, with 8 bases that match TRBD1. Germline CDR1 and CDR2: SGHRS and YFSETQ. The CDR3 is 15 amino acids. The V and J ends lost 2 bases and 4 bases, in that order; junction bases with no gene match: 7. CDR3 sequence reads: CASSFQTGGGTEAFF. The CDR3 region has the DNA TGCGCCAGCAGCTTCCAAACAGGGGGGGGCACTGAAGCTTTCTTT.

The genes are TRBV11-2 and TRBJ2-2, with D uncertain. This CDR3 region has 13 residues. Germline assignment: CDR1 SGHAT and CDR2 FQNNGV. V was shortened by 2 bases and J by 3 bases, with 4 bases between the two germline ends. CDR3 DNA sequence: TGTGCCAGCAGCTTATCTTACACCGGGGAGCTGTTTTTT. It yields the protein CASSLSYTGELFF.

The chain couples TRBV28 to TRBJ2-7; 8 bases agree with TRBD1. V lost 5 bases to trimming and J lost 3 bases; unmatched junction nucleotides: 18. The germline CDR1 and CDR2 sequences are MDHEN and SYDVKM. This CDR3 comprises 18 residues. As DNA, the CDR3 is TGTGCCAGCAGTCTTCCTTCTTCGGACAGGGAGAAAGGCTACGAGCAGTACTTC. Translation gives CASSLPSSDREKGYEQYF.

The chain has TRBV7-3 and TRBJ2-3; 10 bases map to TRBD2. CDR1 and CDR2 from the germline V gene are SGHTA and FQGTGA. CDR3 length: 14 amino acids. J was trimmed by 4 bases and V by 3 bases; bases with no gene match: 1. The CDR3 reads CASSFGLAADTQYF. CDR3 nucleotide sequence: TGTGCCAGCAGCTTCGGACTAGCGGCAGATACGCAGTATTTT.

The rearrangement joins TRBV7-6 to TRBJ2-7, with D possibly matching TRBD2 (5 bases). This CDR3 region has 16 residues. Germline CDR1 reads SGHVS; CDR2 reads FNYEAQ. V lost 5 bases to trimming and J lost 6 bases, with 23 bases between them. CDR3 nucleotide sequence: TGTGCCAGCAGCCCCACACCGGCAACTAGTTCACCCGAGCAGTACTTC. Protein product: CASSPTPATSSPEQYF. The entire variable domain, with the rest obtained from reference TRBV7-6 and TRBJ2-7, is as follows: GAGVSQSPRYKVTKRGQDVALRCDPISGHVSLYWYRQALGQGPEFLTYFNYEAQQDKSGLPNDRFSAERPEGSISTLTIQRTEQRDSAMYRCASSPTPATSSPEQYFGPGTRLTVT.

V gene TRBV28 combines with J gene TRBJ2-7; weak D call: TRBD1 (5 bases). V lost 6 bases and J 3 bases, leaving 18 bases between the germline ends. The germline gives CDR1 MDHEN, CDR2 SYDVKM. This CDR3 is 15 amino acids long. As DNA, the CDR3 is TGTGCCAGCAGGACCCCAGGGCCTAGTTTCTACGAGCAGTACTTC. Its translation: CASRTPGPSFYEQYF.

Worth noting for this clone: The junction departs from germline at one end; a sequencing error may be responsible. The gene calls are TRBV7-7 and TRBJ2-5, with 8 nucleotides matching TRBD2. Germline loops: CDR1 SSHAT, CDR2 FNYEAQ (reference sequence). CDR3 length equals 17 residues. The CDR3 nucleotides are TGTGCTAGCAGCACCCTGGGGGAACTAGCGGCGCAAGAGACCCAGTACTTC. It translates to CASSTLGELAAQETQYF.

The CDR3 DNA sequence: TGTGCCAGCAGCCTACGAGGGACAGGGAACTATGGCTACACCTTC. It translates to CASSLRGTGNYGYTF. V and J are TRBV27 and TRBJ1-2; 9 bases align to TRBD1. This CDR3 contains 15 residues. From germline, CDR1 is MNHEY and CDR2 SMNVEV (reference sequence). Unmatched junction bases numbered 7, after V lost 6 bases and J lost 2 bases.

V gene TRBV7-2 combines with J gene TRBJ2-5; the match to TRBD1 covers 8 bases. Germline V gene data show CDR1 as SGHTA and CDR2 as FQGNSA. Trimming at V came to 5 bases and at J to 5 bases, leaving 7 bases not matched to a gene. This CDR3 contains 14 residues. The CDR3 nucleotides read TGTGCCAGCAGCCGGACAGGGTGGGTGGAGACCCAGTACTTC. Its protein product is CASSRTGWVETQYF.

The chain carries TRBV7-6 and TRBJ1-6; the D is unclear. V was shortened by 5 bases and J by 6 bases, with 11 bases between the two germline ends. This CDR3 comprises 14 residues. Germline lookup yields CDR1 SGHVS and CDR2 FNYEAQ. The CDR3 loop is CASSPREGNSPLHF. The CDR3 DNA is TGTGCCAGCAGCCCCCGGGAGGGTAATTCACCCCTCCACTTT.

The CDR3 DNA reads TGTGCCAGCAGCCCCCGGGTCGGACTACTCACCGGGGAGCTGTTTTTT. Translating it yields CASSPRVGLLTGELFF. The rearrangement uses TRBV7-3 and TRBJ2-2; tentative D call: TRBD2 (6 bases). Trimming cost V 5 bases and J 4 bases, with 17 bases left between them. This CDR3 has 16 residues. The V gene's germline CDR1 is SGHTA and CDR2 FQGTGA.

The genes are TRBV19 and TRBJ1-5; TRBD1 agrees at 10 bases. Per the germline V gene, CDR1 is LNHDA and CDR2 is SQIVND (reference sequence). The junction had 8 bases not matched to a gene; V was cut back by 7 bases and J by 5 bases. CDR3 length: 15 amino acids. CDR3 sequence (DNA): TGTGCCAGTATGGAGACAGGGGGCTGGCATCAGCCCCAGCATTTT. Its translation is CASMETGGWHQPQHF.

The chain uses TRBV9 and TRBJ2-5; D might be TRBD1 (5 bases). The end of the DNA is better explained by TRBJ2-7, so the J call may be wrong. Per germline, CDR1 SGDLS and CDR2 YYNGEE. The CDR3 covers 14 residues. The CDR3 region has the DNA TGTGCCAGCAGCGTAGGTCAGGACACCCACGAGCAGTACTTC. This codes for CASSVGQDTHEQYF.

The chain carries TRBV4-2 and TRBJ1-1; D is undetermined. This CDR3 region has 14 residues. V dropped 1 base and J dropped 3 bases, with 9 bases sitting between them. Germline CDR1 and CDR2: LGHNA and YNFKEQ. The chain's CDR3 is CASSQGGYYTEAFF. In nucleotides, the CDR3 is TGTGCCAGCAGCCAAGGAGGCTACTACACTGAAGCTTTCTTT.

V gene TRBV4-2 combines with J gene TRBJ1-5; 8 bases line up with TRBD1. The V and J ends lost 2 bases and 4 bases, in that order; junction bases with no gene match: 4. Per the germline V gene, CDR1 is LGHNA and CDR2 is YNFKEQ. The CDR3 extends over 15 amino acids. CDR3 in DNA: TGTGCCAGCAGCCAACTCGACAGGGGTAATCAGCCCCAGCATTTT. Amino acid sequence: CASSQLDRGNQPQHF.

The chain has TRBV5-4 and TRBJ1-2; the D gene is possibly TRBD1 (5 bases). CDR3 length: 15 amino acids. Germline CDR1 and CDR2: SGHNT and YYREEE (reference sequence). Trimming removed 4 bases from V and 3 bases from J, with 16 bases in between. The CDR3 loop reads CASSTKAGQHYGYTF. CDR3 in DNA: TGTGCCAGCAGCACCAAAGCCGGACAACACTATGGCTACACCTTC.

J is TRBJ2-1 and V is TRBV5-6; 8 nucleotides match TRBD2. Unmatched junction bases numbered 3, after V lost 3 bases and J lost 7 bases. Germline V gene sequence: CDR1 SGHDT, CDR2 YYEEEE. The CDR3 loop spans 13 amino acids. DNA of the CDR3: TGTGCCAGCAGCTCCGGGGGGGGTAATGAGCAGTTCTTC. This encodes CASSSGGGNEQFF.

V usage is TRBV11-2 and J usage is TRBJ2-7, with a tentative D call TRBD1 (5 bases). Germline CDR1 reads SGHAT; CDR2 reads FQNNGV. Trimming took off 5 bases at V and 4 bases at J, with 21 bases between the two ends. This CDR3 spans 16 amino acids. In DNA form, the CDR3 reads TGTGCCAGCAGCCATGACAGCTCCAAACCTTTTTACGAGCAGTACTTC. Translating gives CASSHDSSKPFYEQYF.